The 31 T cell receptor beta chains below were found in one sample sequenced in a study of blood T cell repertoires in COVID-19. Measured with immunoSEQ multiplex PCR; TCRdb has only the in-frame clones, and not every one. This sample carries a few hundred thousand clones, about 84% of them seen once, and the ten largest clones take around 1.5%. The specimen sequenced was peripheral blood. These receptors all come from a woman between 45 and 60 years old with acute or convalescent COVID-19.

The V and J genes are TRBV15 and TRBJ1-4; D is perhaps TRBD1 (5 bases). Germline V lookup: CDR1 LNHNV, CDR2 YYDKDF (reference sequence). The CDR3 has 14 amino acids. V lost 1 base and J 8 bases, leaving 11 bases between the germline ends. CDR3 nucleotides: TGTGCCACCAGCAGAGGGGGGGTTGGGGAAAAACTGTTTTTT. This gives the protein CATSRGGVGEKLFF. Full variable domain (remainder filled in from reference TRBV15 and TRBJ1-4): DAMVIQNPRYQVTQFGKPVTLSCSQTLNHNVMYWYQQKSSQAPKLLFHYYDKDFNNEADTPDNFQSRRPNTSFCFLDIRSPGLGDTAMYLCATSRGGVGEKLFFGSGTQLSVL.

The chain carries TRBV18 and TRBJ2-5; D is uncertain. The ends were cut back, 3 bases at V and 2 bases at J, with 7 bases in the middle. This CDR3 is built from 13 residues. Germline loops: CDR1 KGHSH, CDR2 LQKENI. For the CDR3, the DNA is TGTGCCAGCTCACCTAGTGTTCAAGAGACCCAGTACTTC. It codes for CASSPSVQETQYF. Full variable domain (outside the CDR3, taken from reference TRBV18 and TRBJ2-5): NAGVMQNPRHLVRRRGQEARLRCSPMKGHSHVYWYRQLPEEGLKFMVYLQKENIIDESGMPKERFSAEFPKEGPSILRIQQVVRGDSAAYFCASSPSVQETQYFGPGTRLLVL.

This rearrangement joins TRBV5-1 to TRBJ2-2; D possibly corresponds to TRBD2 (6 bases). Trimming stripped 1 base from V and 5 bases from J, with 12 bases between. The germline V gene encodes CDR1 SGHRS and CDR2 YFSETQ. The CDR3 has 15 residues. CDR3 region: CASSLRESRTGELFF. DNA for the CDR3: TGCGCCAGCAGCTTGCGGGAGAGCCGAACCGGGGAGCTGTTTTTT.

The J gene is TRBJ2-7, the V gene TRBV9; 7 nucleotides agree with TRBD2. CDR1 and CDR2 (germline): SGDLS, YYNGEE. With 2 bases clipped from V and 0 bases from J, the junction kept 5 bases outside the gene matches. CDR3 length: 15 amino acids. CDR3 in DNA: TGTGCCAGCAGCGTGGGCGGGAGAGGCTCCTACGAGCAGTACTTC. Translating gives CASSVGGRGSYEQYF.

This clone was observed a single time. The gene calls are TRBV30 and TRBJ1-3, with unresolved D. V gave up 1 base and J gave up 15 bases, with 16 bases separating them. The CDR3 runs 12 residues. CDR1 and CDR2 (germline): GTSNPN, SVGIG (reference sequence). Written as DNA, the CDR3 is TGTGCCTGGAGTGAAAGAAGGGAGCGCCAATATTTT. The encoded protein is CAWSERRERQYF. The whole variable domain, remainder taken from reference TRBV30 and TRBJ1-3, is SQTIHQWPATLVQPVGSPLSLECTVEGTSNPNLYWYRQAAGRGLQLLFYSVGIGQISSEVPQNLSASRPQDRQFILSSKKLLLSDSGFYLCAWSERRERQYFGEGSWLTVV.

The V and J genes are TRBV28 and TRBJ2-7; D is perhaps TRBD1 (5 bases). CDR1 and CDR2 from the germline V gene are MDHEN and SYDVKM. The CDR3 has 13 amino acids. Trimming shortened V by 1 base and J by 5 bases, and 9 bases separated the two germline ends. The CDR3 loop is CASSLLTRDEQYF. The CDR3 bases are TGTGCCAGCAGTTTATTGACCAGGGACGAGCAGTACTTC.

This chain connects TRBV6-4 to TRBJ2-2; 7 nucleotides agree with TRBD1. This CDR3 has 14 amino acids. Germline V lookup: CDR1 MRHNA, CDR2 SNTAGT. V was clipped by 5 bases and J by 7 bases; unmatched bases: 7. DNA of the CDR3: TGTGCCAGCAGTCGACAGGGCCAGGACGGGGAGCTGTTTTTT. This codes for CASSRQGQDGELFF.

V gene TRBV5-1 combines with J gene TRBJ2-2, with 12 nucleotides matching TRBD1. Trimming took 4 bases from V and 8 from J; bases not matched to a gene: 6. The CDR3 length is 15 residues. In germline, CDR1 is SGHRS, CDR2 YFSETQ. The CDR3 sequence is CASSGTGGAAGELFF. Written as DNA, the CDR3 is TGCGCCAGCAGCGGGACAGGGGGCGCGGCTGGGGAGCTGTTTTTT.

The J gene is TRBJ2-1, the V gene TRBV29-1; TRBD1 matches at 9 bases. Trimming removed 4 bases from V and 5 bases from J; junction bases left unmatched: 6. CDR1 and CDR2 from the germline V gene are SQVTM and ANQGSEA. The CDR3 totals 14 residues. As DNA, the CDR3 is TGCAGCGTTGGACCGGGACAGGGAAACAATGAGCAGTTCTTC. Residues: CSVGPGQGNNEQFF.

V gene TRBV20-1 combines with J gene TRBJ1-2; D not resolved. This CDR3 region has 12 residues. CDR1 is DFQATT, CDR2 SNEGSKA, per germline (reference sequence). Trimming removed 3 bases at V and 2 bases at J, with 7 bases between. The CDR3 coding sequence is TGCAGTGCTAGTTTGGGCAACTATGGCTACACCTTC. Amino acids: CSASLGNYGYTF.

The chain combines TRBV19 with TRBJ2-2; a weak D match, TRBD2 (5 bases). The germline gives CDR1 LNHDA, CDR2 SQIVND (reference sequence). With 3 bases removed from V and 3 bases from J, the gap between germline ends came to 11 bases. This CDR3 is 15 amino acids long. The CDR3: CASSIPGTDTGELFF. The CDR3 nucleotides are TGTGCCAGTAGTATCCCGGGAACGGACACCGGGGAGCTGTTTTTT.

This rearrangement joins TRBV7-3 to TRBJ2-3; D remains unclear. There are 15 residues in the CDR3. Germline V lookup: CDR1 SGHTA, CDR2 FQGTGA. Trimming took off 1 base at V and 0 bases at J, with 8 bases between the two ends. CDR3 residues: CASSLIRSSTDTQYF. The CDR3 bases are TGTGCCAGCAGCTTAATTCGGTCTAGCACAGATACGCAGTATTTT.

This chain connects TRBV6-5 to TRBJ1-1; D might be TRBD1 (5 bases). This CDR3 comprises 14 residues. V gave up 8 bases and J gave up 7 bases, with 20 bases separating them. Germline assignment: CDR1 MNHEY and CDR2 SVGAGI. The CDR3: CASREQVHTVEAFF. CDR3 bases: TGTGCCAGCCGAGAACAGGTTCACACCGTTGAAGCTTTCTTT.

The rearrangement joins TRBV4-3 to TRBJ1-2; the D is unclear. The V gene's germline CDR1 is LGHNA and CDR2 YSLEER. V lost 1 base and J 0 bases, leaving 9 bases between the germline ends. The CDR3 spans 15 residues. The CDR3 DNA is TGCGCCAGCAGCCAAGTGGGAGGGACTAACTATGGCTACACCTTC. Amino acid sequence: CASSQVGGTNYGYTF.

This clone was detected once. CDR3 protein: CAIREGTASNQPQHF. The CDR3 region has the DNA TGTGCCATCAGGGAGGGGACAGCCAGCAATCAGCCCCAGCATTTT. The V call is TRBV10-3, the J call TRBJ1-5; 7 nucleotides agree with TRBD1. The V and J ends lost 6 bases and 1 base, in that order; junction bases with no gene match: 6. The CDR3 spans 15 residues. In germline, CDR1 is ENHRY, CDR2 SYGVKD.

This chain links TRBV5-1 with TRBJ1-2; D remains unclear. The CDR3 totals 15 residues. Germline V gene lookup returns CDR1 SGHRS and CDR2 YFSETQ. The V end lost 0 bases, the J end lost 3 bases, and 12 bases lay between the germline ends. CDR3 nucleotides: TGCGCCAGCAGCTTGGAGTCCTCCGGGGACTATGGCTACACCTTC. Its translation: CASSLESSGDYGYTF.

This chain uses TRBV7-2 with TRBJ1-5; no clear D gene. The V gene lost 3 bases and the J gene lost 0 bases, with 12 bases spanning the gap. There are 16 residues in the CDR3. The V gene's germline CDR1 is SGHTA and CDR2 FQGNSA. The chain's CDR3 is CASSFTGIYSNQPQHF. DNA of the CDR3: TGTGCCAGCAGCTTCACCGGGATCTATAGCAATCAGCCCCAGCATTTT.

The V call is TRBV19, the J call TRBJ1-1; D not resolved. CDR3 length: 12 residues. V was shortened by 9 bases and J by 0 bases, with 8 bases between the two germline ends. CDR1 LNHDA and CDR2 SQIVND come from the germline V gene (reference sequence). CDR3 sequence reads: CASRYMNTEAFF. The CDR3 bases are TGTGCCAGCCGGTATATGAACACTGAAGCTTTCTTT.

The CDR3 DNA follows: TGTGCCAGCAGCCAAACGACAACCCGCTACACCTTC. Protein: CASSQTTTRYTF. V and J are TRBV14 and TRBJ1-2; no reliable D call. The CDR3 is 12 residues long. V was trimmed by 2 bases and J by 9 bases, leaving 10 bases between them. Germline V gene sequence: CDR1 SGHDN, CDR2 FVKESK.

The chain joins TRBV3-1 (or the pseudogene TRBV3-2) to TRBJ1-4, with unresolved D. The CDR3 length is 13 residues. Germline V gene sequence: CDR1 LGHDT, CDR2 YNNKEL (reference sequence). V lost 1 base and J lost 14, with 14 bases in between. CDR3 region: CASSQGAGKRLFF. The CDR3 nucleotides are TGTGCCAGCAGCCAAGGGGCGGGGAAAAGGCTGTTTTTT.

The rearrangement uses TRBV4-1 and TRBJ2-2, with D possibly TRBD2 on 6 matching bases. The germline V and J ends were trimmed by 5 bases and 1 base, with 11 bases remaining between them. Germline loops: CDR1 MGHRA, CDR2 YSYEKL. CDR3 length: 15 residues. The CDR3 spells CASSGSSGNTGELFF. CDR3 DNA sequence: TGCGCCAGCAGCGGAAGTAGCGGGAACACCGGGGAGCTGTTTTTT.

The chain is built from TRBV19 and TRBJ1-3, with TRBD1 as a possible D gene (5 bases). The CDR3 spans 15 residues. Germline assignment: CDR1 LNHDA and CDR2 SQIVND (reference sequence). V was pared by 5 bases and J by 3 bases, with 14 bases between. The CDR3 region is CASSPRRGSGNTIYF. The CDR3 region has the DNA TGTGCCAGTAGTCCGAGGCGGGGGAGTGGAAACACCATATATTTT.

The CDR3 loop reads CASTYSRVFTGELFF. DNA of the CDR3: TGTGCCAGCACTTACTCCAGGGTATTCACCGGGGAGCTGTTTTTT. The V call is TRBV2, the J call TRBJ2-2; D may be TRBD1 (5 bases). The length of the CDR3 is 15 residues. Germline V lookup: CDR1 SNHLY, CDR2 FYNNEI. V was cut by 7 bases and J by 4 bases, with 16 bases left in between.

V and J are TRBV3-1 (or the pseudogene TRBV3-2) and TRBJ2-3; D perhaps matches TRBD1 (6 bases). Germline V gene sequence: CDR1 LGHDT, CDR2 YNNKEL (reference sequence). CDR3 length: 14 residues. Trimming pared 0 bases from V and 5 bases from J, leaving 9 bases between. DNA for the CDR3: TGTGCCAGCAGCCAAGAGGCAGGGGTAGATACGCAGTATTTT. Protein: CASSQEAGVDTQYF.

This rearrangement joins TRBV29-1 to TRBJ2-3, with D uncertain. Germline V gives CDR1 SQVTM, CDR2 ANQGSEA. The V end lost 0 bases, the J end lost 6 bases, and 16 bases lay between the germline ends. The CDR3 totals 15 residues. CDR3 DNA: TGCAGCGTTGAAGATCGAAGGAGTTCGACGGATACGCAGTATTTT. Protein sequence: CSVEDRRSSTDTQYF.

The rearrangement uses TRBV19 and TRBJ1-6, with TRBD1 as a possible D gene (6 bases). This CDR3 has 14 residues. Trimming took 5 bases from V and 13 from J, leaving 18 bases between them. Germline CDR1 is LNHDA and CDR2 is SQIVND (reference sequence). The CDR3 spells CASSVSTGGPPLHF. DNA of the CDR3: TGTGCCAGTAGTGTTTCGACAGGCGGACCGCCCCTCCACTTT.

The V call is TRBV19, the J call TRBJ1-3; no clear D. The CDR3 has 14 amino acids. Deletions cut 9 bases from V and 2 bases from J, with 14 bases between. CDR1 and CDR2 (germline): LNHDA, SQIVND (reference sequence). The CDR3 sequence: CASRTRVAGNTIYF. The CDR3 DNA is TGTGCCAGCAGAACGAGGGTTGCTGGAAACACCATATATTTT.

The V gene is TRBV5-1, the J gene TRBJ1-2; 11 bases agree with TRBD1. The V segment lost 7 bases and the J segment 8 bases; nucleotides outside the gene matches: 7. The CDR3 has 13 amino acids. Looked up from germline, CDR1 is SGHRS and CDR2 is YFSETQ. Here the CDR3 reads CASAGQGAGGYTF. The CDR3 coding sequence is TGCGCCAGCGCAGGACAGGGGGCGGGCGGCTACACCTTC.

The chain has TRBV19 and TRBJ2-3, with a tentative D call TRBD2 (6 bases). Germline V gives CDR1 LNHDA, CDR2 SQIVND (reference sequence). The germline V and J ends were trimmed by 8 bases and 4 bases, with 13 bases remaining between them. CDR3 length: 13 amino acids. In nucleotides, the CDR3 is TGTGCCAGTTCGAGCGGGTGGGCAGATACGCAGTATTTT. As protein: CASSSGWADTQYF.

The rearrangement links TRBV27 to TRBJ2-2; 9 nucleotides align to TRBD1. Germline CDR1 and CDR2: MNHEY and SMNVEV (reference sequence). The CDR3 spans 16 residues. V lost 5 bases, J lost 6 bases, and 10 bases stayed unmatched. CDR3 residues: CASSVLGQGGPGELFF. CDR3 nucleotides: TGTGCCAGCAGTGTACTGGGACAGGGCGGTCCCGGGGAGCTGTTTTTT.

This clone has a single count. The V and J genes are TRBV18 and TRBJ1-2; 7 bases match TRBD1. With V trimmed by 1 base and J by 8 bases, 4 bases remained unmatched. CDR3 length equals 13 residues. Per the germline V gene, CDR1 is KGHSH and CDR2 is LQKENI. CDR3 nucleotides: TGTGCCAGCTCACCACGGACAGGTGGGGGCTACACCTTC. Protein product: CASSPRTGGGYTF.